This passage covers 32 T cell receptor beta chains from one sample sequenced in a study of cytomegalovirus exposure and HLA in healthy donors. Primers included in the PCR were 60 Vbeta and 13 Jbeta primers. Here immunoSEQ multiplex PCR was the method, and the copy in TCRdb shows in-frame clones only, minus some. The top ten hold approximately 1.5% of the sample, which has about 120,000 clones, approximately 72% seen once. The sample was PBMCs. Every receptor here comes from a man between 18 and 29 years old in good health and CMV-seronegative.

This chain uses TRBV28 with TRBJ2-7; TRBD1 is a possible D gene (6 bases). Trimming pared 3 bases from V and 4 bases from J, leaving 10 bases between. CDR1 and CDR2 from the germline V gene are MDHEN and SYDVKM. The length of the CDR3 is 13 residues. The DNA of the CDR3 is TGTGCCAGCAGTTTCGGCAGGGGATACGAGCAGTACTTC. It specifies CASSFGRGYEQYF.

The rearrangement uses TRBV19 and TRBJ2-1; TRBD2 matches at 9 bases. Per the germline V gene, CDR1 is LNHDA and CDR2 is SQIVND (reference sequence). With V trimmed by 7 bases and J by 9 bases, 10 bases remained unmatched. This CDR3 spans 14 amino acids. The CDR3 coding sequence is TGTGCCAGTAAGGCGGCGGGGGGGTTAATTGAGCAGTTCTTC. Residues: CASKAAGGLIEQFF.

The chain couples TRBV9 to TRBJ1-2, with a weak D call TRBD1 (5 bases). Trimming took off 3 bases at V and 14 bases at J, with 8 bases between the two ends. Germline assignment: CDR1 SGDLS and CDR2 YYNGEE. The CDR3 is made up of 9 amino acids. This CDR3 is CASSAGGTF. CDR3 in DNA: TGTGCCAGCAGCGCCGGGGGGACCTTC.

J is TRBJ2-1 and V is TRBV5-6, with D perhaps matching TRBD1 (5 bases). The CDR3 has 17 residues. The germline V and J ends were trimmed by 4 bases and 1 base, with 18 bases remaining between them. Germline assignment: CDR1 SGHDT and CDR2 YYEEEE. The CDR3 sequence is CASSRSLGVTSYNEQFF. The CDR3 nucleotides read TGTGCCAGCAGCCGGTCGCTAGGGGTAACATCCTACAATGAGCAGTTCTTC.

The V and J genes are TRBV10-3 and TRBJ2-7; 9 bases map to TRBD2. The junction had 7 bases not matched to a gene; V was cut back by 6 bases and J by 7 bases. The CDR3 consists of 13 residues. The germline gives CDR1 ENHRY, CDR2 SYGVKD. Here the CDR3 DNA reads TGTGCCATCAGGGGCGCGGGAGGGGAAGAGCAGTACTTC. Protein product: CAIRGAGGEEQYF.

The genes are TRBV28 and TRBJ1-3; tentatively, D is TRBD1 (6 bases). V was shortened by 5 bases and J by 4 bases, with 15 bases between the two germline ends. From germline, CDR1 is MDHEN and CDR2 SYDVKM. The CDR3 is 15 amino acids. The CDR3 coding sequence is TGTGCCAGCAGTCGCACAGGGTTCGGAGGAAACACCATATATTTT. As protein: CASSRTGFGGNTIYF.

This CDR3 is CASSEAGGTGNQPQHF. CDR3 nucleotides: TGTGCCAGCAGTGAAGCGGGGGGGACAGGGAATCAGCCCCAGCATTTT. This chain connects TRBV2 to TRBJ1-5; 9 bases match TRBD1. The CDR3 is made up of 16 amino acids. CDR1 is SNHLY and CDR2 is FYNNEI in the germline V gene. V gave up 0 bases and J gave up 4 bases; unmatched junction bases: 4.

This clone has only one observation. The chain recombines TRBV10-1 with TRBJ2-2; TRBD2 aligns across 7 bases. The germline CDR1 and CDR2 sequences are WNHNN and SYGVQD (reference sequence). There are 11 residues in the CDR3. With V trimmed by 8 bases and J by 11 bases, 5 bases remained unmatched. The DNA for the CDR3 is TGCGCCAGCTCCGGCGGGGGAGAGCTGTTTTTT. Translated: CASSGGGELFF.

This chain uses TRBV4-1 with TRBJ2-1; 8 nucleotides line up with TRBD2. This CDR3 is 12 amino acids long. V gave up 2 bases and J gave up 15 bases; unmatched junction bases: 6. The germline CDR1 and CDR2 sequences are MGHRA and YSYEKL. The CDR3 sequence: CASSQIAGRPFF. The CDR3 DNA reads TGCGCCAGCAGCCAAATAGCGGGACGACCGTTCTTC.

The chain uses TRBV7-9 and TRBJ2-7; D is unclear. The CDR3 consists of 15 residues. CDR1 and CDR2 (germline): SEHNR, FQNEAQ (reference sequence). V dropped 3 bases and J dropped 0 bases, with 12 bases sitting between them. CDR3 nucleotides: TGTGCCAGCAGCTTGGGCAGCTTGCTCTCCTACGAGCAGTACTTC. Its protein is CASSLGSLLSYEQYF.

The genes are TRBV29-1 and TRBJ1-2; a possible D gene is TRBD1 (5 bases). The germline gives CDR1 SQVTM, CDR2 ANQGSEA. The V gene lost 0 bases and the J gene lost 2 bases, with 16 bases spanning the gap. CDR3 length: 16 residues. For the CDR3, the DNA is TGCAGCGTTGAAGATCGCTGGGAAGGGGCCAACTATGGCTACACCTTC. Its protein is CSVEDRWEGANYGYTF.

The rearrangement links TRBV10-2 to TRBJ1-2, with D unclear. Trimming pared 4 bases from V and 8 bases from J, leaving 8 bases between. The CDR3 extends over 11 amino acids. Germline V CDR1 and CDR2: WSHSY, SAAADI. The CDR3 coding sequence is TGCGCCAGCAGTGCCGGCGGGGGCTACACCTTC. It encodes CASSAGGGYTF.

There are a few counts of this clone. The gene calls are TRBV6-5 and TRBJ1-5, with D perhaps TRBD1 (5 bases). V lost 2 bases, J lost 7 bases, and 12 bases lay in between. CDR3 length: 14 residues. Germline V lookup: CDR1 MNHEY, CDR2 SVGAGI. This CDR3 reads CASSYNGPGQPQHF. In DNA, the CDR3 is TGTGCCAGCAGTTACAATGGTCCAGGGCAGCCCCAGCATTTT.

Regarding this clone: It is likely a read error: a sequence one base away is far more abundant. The chain carries TRBV4-1 and TRBJ2-3; TRBD2 matches 8 bases. The CDR3 contains 15 residues. Germline CDR1 MGHRA, CDR2 YSYEKL. For the CDR3, the DNA is TGCGCCGGCAGCCAGGGAGCGGGAGTATTGGATACGCAGTATTTT. Its protein product is CAGSQGAGVLDTQYF.

This clone was detected a few times. The rearrangement links TRBV11-2 to TRBJ2-7, with D perhaps matching TRBD2 (5 bases). Trimming pared 1 base from V and 3 bases from J, leaving 16 bases between. The CDR3 length is 16 residues. The germline V gene has CDR1 SGHAT and CDR2 FQNNGV. CDR3 amino acids: CASSLASGNNYYEQYF. The CDR3 bases are TGTGCCAGCAGCTTAGCCTCGGGGAACAATTACTACGAGCAGTACTTC.

The V call is TRBV29-1, the J call TRBJ2-2, with D possibly being TRBD1 (5 bases). The CDR3 contains 13 residues. Per germline, CDR1 SQVTM and CDR2 ANQGSEA. With 4 bases removed from V and 0 bases from J, the gap between germline ends came to 6 bases. CDR3 residues: CSVVRANTGELFF. CDR3 DNA: TGCAGCGTTGTCAGGGCGAACACCGGGGAGCTGTTTTTT.

This clone was observed a single time. The chain employs TRBV19 and TRBJ2-5; D gene uncertain. Gene TRBJ2-7 matches the end of the DNA better, so the J call may be wrong. This CDR3 is 12 amino acids long. CDR1 and CDR2 from the germline V gene are LNHDA and SQIVND (reference sequence). The CDR3 DNA sequence: TGTGCCAGTTCTTTGCCGTCCTACGAGCAGTACTTC. This encodes CASSLPSYEQYF.

For this clone: Other nucleotide sequences from this sample produce the same CDR3. V gene TRBV5-4 combines with J gene TRBJ2-7; no reliable D call. The CDR3 extends over 11 amino acids. Germline V gene data show CDR1 as SGHNT and CDR2 as YYREEE (reference sequence). V was pared by 7 bases and J by 3 bases, with 8 bases between. The chain's CDR3 is CASSSGYEQYF. For the CDR3, the DNA is TGTGCCAGCTCCTCGGGCTACGAGCAGTACTTC.

This clone appeared once. This chain joins TRBV25-1 and TRBJ2-3; TRBD2 matches 12 bases. After removal of 4 bases from V and 3 bases from J, the junction contained 2 bases not matched to a gene. The CDR3 is 15 amino acids. Looked up from germline, CDR1 is MGHDK and CDR2 is SYGVNS. This chain's CDR3 is CASSGGLAGTDTQYF. Here the CDR3 DNA reads TGTGCCAGCAGTGGGGGACTAGCGGGTACAGATACGCAGTATTTT.

V and J are TRBV19 and TRBJ1-4; TRBD1 matches 7 bases. The CDR3 extends over 12 amino acids. Germline CDR1 is LNHDA and CDR2 is SQIVND (reference sequence). J was trimmed by 8 bases and V by 9 bases; bases with no gene match: 6. This CDR3 is CASRGVEEKLFF. The CDR3 DNA is TGTGCCAGCAGGGGGGTAGAAGAAAAACTGTTTTTT.

V and J are TRBV7-9 and TRBJ1-1; D possibly corresponds to TRBD1 (5 bases). The CDR3 loop spans 13 amino acids. Germline CDR1 is SEHNR and CDR2 is FQNEAQ (reference sequence). V was shortened by 8 bases and J by 0 bases, with 10 bases between the two germline ends. For the CDR3, the DNA is TGTGCCAGCGGCAGGGCGATGAACACTGAAGCTTTCTTT. It specifies CASGRAMNTEAFF.

The chain uses TRBV6-5 and TRBJ1-6; D is perhaps TRBD1 (6 bases). Germline CDR1 reads MNHEY; CDR2 reads SVGAGI. This CDR3 is built from 14 residues. The V end was cut by 5 bases, the J end by 3 bases, with 8 bases between. The CDR3 sequence is CASSIQGYNSPLHF. CDR3 DNA: TGTGCCAGCAGTATACAGGGCTATAATTCACCCCTCCACTTT.

The rearrangement uses TRBV7-9 and TRBJ1-3; 10 bases fit TRBD1. CDR1 SEHNR and CDR2 FQNEAQ come from the germline V gene (reference sequence). This CDR3 is built from 18 residues. V trimming: 5 bases; J trimming: 2 bases; junction bases outside the gene matches: 12. In DNA form, the CDR3 reads TGTGCCAGCAGCATTCCGGGACAGGGGAACAGTCCTGGAAACACCATATATTTT. It encodes CASSIPGQGNSPGNTIYF.

The chain employs TRBV7-9 and TRBJ1-4; TRBD1 matches at 7 bases. Germline trimming cut 5 bases from V and 8 bases from J; bases unmatched to any gene: 8. Germline V gene lookup returns CDR1 SEHNR and CDR2 FQNEAQ (reference sequence). This CDR3 has 14 residues. The CDR3 reads CASSDDREREKLFF. The DNA of the CDR3 is TGTGCCAGCAGCGACGACAGGGAGAGGGAAAAACTGTTTTTT.

The chain has TRBV28 and TRBJ2-7; 14 bases map to TRBD2. V lost 4 bases to trimming and J lost 6 bases; unmatched junction nucleotides: 11. Per the germline V gene, CDR1 is MDHEN and CDR2 is SYDVKM. The CDR3 contains 17 residues. The CDR3 sequence is CASSSGTSGRVASEQYF. The CDR3 DNA follows: TGTGCCAGCAGTTCCGGGACTAGCGGGAGAGTAGCATCCGAGCAGTACTTC.

The J gene is TRBJ2-7, the V gene TRBV10-3, with D perhaps TRBD1 (5 bases). CDR3 size: 13 residues. Germline CDR1 ENHRY, CDR2 SYGVKD. V was shortened by 9 bases and J by 6 bases, with 18 bases between the two germline ends. CDR3 DNA sequence: TGTGCCATATGGACACCCCTAGACGGCGAGCAGTACTTC. It yields the protein CAIWTPLDGEQYF.

The V gene is TRBV25-1, the J gene TRBJ2-7, with 9 bases fitting TRBD1. There are 12 residues in the CDR3. CDR1 is MGHDK, CDR2 SYGVNS, per germline. The CDR3 nucleotides are TGTGACCGGACAGGGGTGCCCTACGAGCAGTACTTC. The encoded protein is CDRTGVPYEQYF.

The chain is built from TRBV6-1 and TRBJ1-5, with D possibly matching TRBD1 (6 bases). This CDR3 spans 13 amino acids. V lost 1 base and J 7 bases, leaving 8 bases between the germline ends. Germline V CDR1 and CDR2: MNHNS, SASEGT. The CDR3 reads CASSEGGGQPQHF. CDR3 nucleotides: TGTGCCAGCAGTGAAGGAGGGGGACAGCCCCAGCATTTT.

This chain connects TRBV11-2 to TRBJ1-1; D is unclear. Trimming took 3 bases from V and 4 from J, leaving 9 bases between them. The CDR3 runs 13 residues. Germline CDR1 SGHAT, CDR2 FQNNGV. The CDR3 protein is CASSFEQVTEAFF. CDR3 sequence (DNA): TGTGCCAGCAGCTTTGAGCAGGTCACTGAAGCTTTCTTT.

The V call is TRBV5-1, the J call TRBJ2-1; 7 bases align to TRBD1. This CDR3 has 17 amino acids. J was trimmed by 0 bases and V by 0 bases; bases with no gene match: 6. CDR1 is SGHRS, CDR2 YFSETQ, per germline. CDR3 DNA sequence: TGCGCCAGCAGCTTGGCTCTGGGACAGAGCTCCTACAATGAGCAGTTCTTC. Its protein product is CASSLALGQSSYNEQFF.

As concerns this clone: The junction departs from germline at one end; a sequencing error may be responsible. The CDR3 protein is CSWISMGATFYGYTF. CDR3 DNA sequence: TGTTCCTGGATATCGATGGGAGCGACGTTCTATGGCTACACCTTC. The chain uses TRBV30 and TRBJ1-2; D not certain. This CDR3 contains 15 residues. In germline, CDR1 is GTSNPN, CDR2 SVGIG (reference sequence). Supplemented by reference TRBV30 and TRBJ1-2, the full variable domain reads SQTIHQWPATLVQPVGSPLSLECTVEGTSNPNLYWYRQAAGRGLQLLFYSVGIGQISSEVPQNLSASRPQDRQFILSSKKLLLSDSGFYLCSWISMGATFYGYTFGSGTRLTVV.

This clone was found a few times. This chain uses TRBV5-1 with TRBJ1-1, with D perhaps matching TRBD1 (5 bases). V shed 4 bases and J shed 1 base, with 14 bases lying between them. This CDR3 comprises 15 residues. Germline V gene lookup returns CDR1 SGHRS and CDR2 YFSETQ. CDR3 nucleotide sequence: TGCGCCAGCAGCAGGGGCCCTACAGGGAACACTGAAGCTTTCTTT. Encoded protein: CASSRGPTGNTEAFF.